A single sample gave rise to the 9 T cell receptor beta chains below, sequenced in a study of blood T cells in healthy people across ages. A sample-barcoded 5' primer and a J-beta primer mix were used in a second PCR of roughly 6 to 11 cycles. TCRdb itself ran the 5' RACE reads through MiXCR, one entry per CDR3 protein. The repertoire holds just over 1 million distinct CDR3 sequences, 40% to 55% seen once, with under 20% in the top ten. Sequences were obtained from blood. The receptors here all came from a woman aged 60-75 years in good health.

This rearrangement joins TRBV20-1 to TRBJ2-7; no clear D gene. The DNA matches TRBJ2-5 better at its end, which makes the J call doubtful. Per the germline V gene, CDR1 is DFQATT and CDR2 is SNEGSKA (reference sequence). This CDR3 comprises 14 residues. The CDR3 region has the DNA TGCAGTGCTAGAGAGCCGGGCCCCTTGGGGACCCAGTACTTC. Protein: CSAREPGPLGTQYF.

This clonotype has just a few counts. The CDR3 DNA reads TGTGCCAGCAGCTCGCTAGCGGGGCTGGGGGAGCAGTACTTC. Protein sequence: CASSSLAGLGEQYF. The chain is built from TRBV11-2 and TRBJ2-4; TRBD2 aligns across 9 bases. Germline values: CDR1 SGHAT, CDR2 FQNNGV. The CDR3 is 14 residues long. The J segment lost 13 bases and the V segment lost 4 bases, leaving 11 bases of the junction unmatched.

This chain uses TRBV10-1 with TRBJ2-4; D gene uncertain. The J call may not be correct, given that the DNA end is closer to TRBJ2-7. The CDR3 totals 13 residues. Per the germline V gene, CDR1 is WNHNN and CDR2 is SYGVQD (reference sequence). CDR3 residues: CASSERARTEQYF. DNA for the CDR3: TGCGCCAGCAGTGAGAGGGCGCGGACCGAGCAGTACTTC.

V is TRBV10-3 and J is TRBJ1-2, with 11 bases fitting TRBD1. After removal of 6 bases from V and 5 bases from J, the junction contained 26 bases not matched to a gene. Looked up from germline, CDR1 is ENHRY and CDR2 is SYGVKD. The CDR3 covers 21 residues. CDR3 nucleotide sequence: TGTGCCATCAGCTCGATTAGGACAGGGGGCCCCGGCGCGACTCAGGAATATGGCTACACCTTC. Amino acid sequence: CAISSIRTGGPGATQEYGYTF.

This clonotype was detected once. V gene TRBV18 combines with J gene TRBJ1-2, with 7 bases identical to TRBD1. The CDR3 contains 11 residues. Trimming removed 10 bases from V and 7 bases from J; junction bases left unmatched: 6. Germline V lookup: CDR1 KGHSH, CDR2 LQKENI. CDR3 coding DNA: TGTGCCACCTCGACAGGGACTGGCTACACCTTC. It yields the protein CATSTGTGYTF. Complete variable domain (other parts from reference TRBV18 and TRBJ1-2): NAGVMQNPRHLVRRRGQEARLRCSPMKGHSHVYWYRQLPEEGLKFMVYLQKENIIDESGMPKERFSAEFPKEGPSILRIQQVVRGDSAAYFCATSTGTGYTFGSGTRLTVV.

The rearrangement joins TRBV9 to TRBJ2-5; 8 bases are a match to TRBD2. Losses at the gene ends were 6 bases for V and 4 bases for J; bases not matched to a gene: 8. Germline-derived CDR1 and CDR2 are SGDLS and YYNGEE. CDR3 size: 14 residues. In nucleotides, the CDR3 is TGTGCCAGCAACGCGGGGGCGGGAGGAGAGACCCAGTACTTC. Its protein is CASNAGAGGETQYF.

As concerns this clonotype: One junction end does not reproduce the germline sequence, and a read error may be involved. The rearrangement joins TRBV20-1 to TRBJ2-1, with D possibly matching TRBD2 (6 bases). The CDR3 length is 14 residues. CDR1 and CDR2 from the germline V gene are DFQATT and SNEGSKA (reference sequence). CDR3 bases: TGCAGTGCGGAGGGTGACTACTCCCACAATGAGCAGTTCTTC. Encoded protein: CSAEGDYSHNEQFF.

The J gene is TRBJ1-6, the V gene TRBV7-9, with 7 nucleotides matching TRBD1. The CDR3 is made up of 14 amino acids. Germline loops: CDR1 SEHNR, CDR2 FQNEAQ (reference sequence). The junction had 3 bases not matched to a gene; V was cut back by 3 bases and J by 7 bases. This CDR3 is CASSFGTENSPLHF. CDR3 nucleotide sequence: TGTGCCAGCAGCTTCGGGACAGAGAATTCACCCCTCCACTTT.

This chain connects TRBV27 to TRBJ2-3; 11 nucleotides agree with TRBD2. V gave up 6 bases and J gave up 3 bases; unmatched junction bases: 11. The germline CDR1 and CDR2 sequences are MNHEY and SMNVEV (reference sequence). This CDR3 has 17 residues. For the CDR3, the DNA is TGTGCCAGCAGCCTCTACTTACTAGCGGGGGAGACAGATACGCAGTATTTT. Its protein product is CASSLYLLAGETDTQYF.